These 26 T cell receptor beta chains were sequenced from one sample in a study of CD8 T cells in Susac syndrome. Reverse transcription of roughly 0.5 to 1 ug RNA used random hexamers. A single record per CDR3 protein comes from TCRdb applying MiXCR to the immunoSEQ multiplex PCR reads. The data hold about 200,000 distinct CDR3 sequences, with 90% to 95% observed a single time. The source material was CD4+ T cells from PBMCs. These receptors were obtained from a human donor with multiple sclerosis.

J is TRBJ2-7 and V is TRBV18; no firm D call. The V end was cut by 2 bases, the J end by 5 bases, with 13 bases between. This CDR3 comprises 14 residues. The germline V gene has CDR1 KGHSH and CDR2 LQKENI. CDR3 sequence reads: CASSPMENRDEQYF. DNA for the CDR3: TGTGCCAGCTCACCAATGGAGAATCGCGACGAGCAGTACTTC.

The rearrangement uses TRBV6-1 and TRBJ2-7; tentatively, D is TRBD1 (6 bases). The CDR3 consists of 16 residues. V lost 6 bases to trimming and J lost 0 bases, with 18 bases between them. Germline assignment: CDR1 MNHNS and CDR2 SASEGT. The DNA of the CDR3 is TGTGCCAGCAGCTCCACAAACAGGGAACGCTCCTACGAGCAGTACTTC. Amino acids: CASSSTNRERSYEQYF.

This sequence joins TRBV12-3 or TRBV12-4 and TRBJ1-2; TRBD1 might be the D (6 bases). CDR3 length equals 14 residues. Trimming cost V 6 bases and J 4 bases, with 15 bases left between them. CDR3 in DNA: TGTGCCAGCAGGCGGATGGGGGCTGTCTATGGCTACACCTTC. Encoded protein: CASRRMGAVYGYTF.

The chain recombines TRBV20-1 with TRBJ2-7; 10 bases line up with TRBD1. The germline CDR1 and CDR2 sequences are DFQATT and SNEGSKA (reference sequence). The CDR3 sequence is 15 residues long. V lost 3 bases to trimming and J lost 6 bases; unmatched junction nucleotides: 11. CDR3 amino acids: CSARLPGQGILEQYF. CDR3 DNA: TGCAGTGCTAGGCTTCCGGGACAGGGGATCCTCGAGCAGTACTTC.

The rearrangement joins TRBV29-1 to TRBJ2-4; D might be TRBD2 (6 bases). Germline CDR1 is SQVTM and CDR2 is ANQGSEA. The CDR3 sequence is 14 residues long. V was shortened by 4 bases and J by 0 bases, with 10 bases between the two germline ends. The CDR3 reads CSVVGRLAKNIQYF. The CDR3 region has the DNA TGCAGCGTTGTAGGGAGGTTAGCCAAAAACATTCAGTACTTC.

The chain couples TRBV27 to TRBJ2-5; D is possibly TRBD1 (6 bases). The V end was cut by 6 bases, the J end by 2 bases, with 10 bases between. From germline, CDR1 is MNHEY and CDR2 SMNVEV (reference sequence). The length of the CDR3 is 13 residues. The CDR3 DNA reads TGTGCCAGCAGGAAGGGGGATCAAGAGACCCAGTACTTC. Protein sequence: CASRKGDQETQYF.

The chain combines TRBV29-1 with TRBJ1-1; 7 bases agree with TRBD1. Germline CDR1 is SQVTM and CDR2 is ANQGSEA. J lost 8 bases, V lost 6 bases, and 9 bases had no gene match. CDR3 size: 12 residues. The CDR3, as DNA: TGCAGCGTCCAAGGGGGACAGAAAGAAGCTTTCTTT. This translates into CSVQGGQKEAFF. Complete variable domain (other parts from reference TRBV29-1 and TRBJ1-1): SAVISQKPSRDICQRGTSLTIQCQVDSQVTMMFWYRQQPGQSLTLIATANQGSEATYESGFVIDKFPISRPNLTFSTLTVSNMSPEDSSIYLCSVQGGQKEAFFGQGTRLTVV.

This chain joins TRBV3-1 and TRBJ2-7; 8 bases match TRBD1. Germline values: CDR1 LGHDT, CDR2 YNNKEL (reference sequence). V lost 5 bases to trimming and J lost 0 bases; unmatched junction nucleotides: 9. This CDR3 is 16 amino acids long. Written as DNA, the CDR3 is TGTGCCAGCAGCAAAAATGGACAGGGTGGCTCCTACGAGCAGTACTTC. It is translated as CASSKNGQGGSYEQYF.

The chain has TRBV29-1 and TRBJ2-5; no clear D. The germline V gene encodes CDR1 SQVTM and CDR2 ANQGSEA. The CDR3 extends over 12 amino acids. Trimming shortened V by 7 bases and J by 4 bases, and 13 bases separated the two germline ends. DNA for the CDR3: TGCAGCGGCGGCTCCCCGGTAGAGACCCAGTACTTC. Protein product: CSGGSPVETQYF.

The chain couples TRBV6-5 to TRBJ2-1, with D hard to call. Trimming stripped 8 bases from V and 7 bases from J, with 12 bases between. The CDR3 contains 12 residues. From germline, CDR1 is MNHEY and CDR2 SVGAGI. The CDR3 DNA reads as TGTGCCAGCGGTGTGGAAGTAAATGAGCAGTTCTTC. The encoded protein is CASGVEVNEQFF.

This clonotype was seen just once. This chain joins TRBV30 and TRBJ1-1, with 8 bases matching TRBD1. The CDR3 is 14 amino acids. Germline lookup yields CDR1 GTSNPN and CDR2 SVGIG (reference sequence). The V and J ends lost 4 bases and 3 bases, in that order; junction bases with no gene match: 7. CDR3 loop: CAWKSGTGYTEAFF. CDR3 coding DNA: TGTGCCTGGAAGAGCGGGACAGGATACACTGAAGCTTTCTTT.

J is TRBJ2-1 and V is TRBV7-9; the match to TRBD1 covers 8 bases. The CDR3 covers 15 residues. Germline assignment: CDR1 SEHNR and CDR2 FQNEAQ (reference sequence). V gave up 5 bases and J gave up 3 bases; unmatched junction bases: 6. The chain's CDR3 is CASSQGQGNYNEQFF. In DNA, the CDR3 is TGTGCCAGCAGCCAAGGACAGGGAAACTACAATGAGCAGTTCTTC.

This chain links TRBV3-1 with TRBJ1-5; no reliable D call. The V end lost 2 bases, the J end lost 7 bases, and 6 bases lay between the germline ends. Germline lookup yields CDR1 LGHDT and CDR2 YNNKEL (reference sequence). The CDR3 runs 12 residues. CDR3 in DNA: TGTGCCAGCAGCCAAATAGGGCAGCCCCAGCATTTT. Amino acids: CASSQIGQPQHF.

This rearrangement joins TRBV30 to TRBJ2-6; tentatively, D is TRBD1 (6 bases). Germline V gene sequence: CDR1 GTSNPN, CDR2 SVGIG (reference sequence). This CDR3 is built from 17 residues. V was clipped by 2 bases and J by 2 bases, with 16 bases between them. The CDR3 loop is CAWSSTGTSTGANVLTF. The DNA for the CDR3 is TGTGCCTGGAGTAGTACAGGGACCTCTACTGGGGCCAACGTCCTGACTTTC.

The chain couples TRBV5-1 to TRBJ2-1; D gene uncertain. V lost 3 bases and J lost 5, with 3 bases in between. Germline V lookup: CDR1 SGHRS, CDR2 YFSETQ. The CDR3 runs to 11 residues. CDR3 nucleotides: TGCGCCAGCAGCTGGAACAATGAGCAGTTCTTC. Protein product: CASSWNNEQFF.

The CDR3 DNA sequence: TGTGCCAGCAGCTTAGCTCCAGTCGGAGACCGGAAAAACATTCAGTACTTC. This codes for CASSLAPVGDRKNIQYF. This chain connects TRBV7-6 to TRBJ2-4; no reliable D call. Germline loops: CDR1 SGHVS, CDR2 FNYEAQ. V dropped 0 bases and J dropped 4 bases, with 16 bases sitting between them. CDR3 size: 17 residues.

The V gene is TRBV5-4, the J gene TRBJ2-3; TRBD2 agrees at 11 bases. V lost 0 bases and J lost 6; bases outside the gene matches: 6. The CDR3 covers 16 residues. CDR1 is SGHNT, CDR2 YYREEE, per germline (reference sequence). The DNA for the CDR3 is TGTGCCAGCAGCTTGGTACTAGCGGGAGCCGGTGATACGCAGTATTTT. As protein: CASSLVLAGAGDTQYF.

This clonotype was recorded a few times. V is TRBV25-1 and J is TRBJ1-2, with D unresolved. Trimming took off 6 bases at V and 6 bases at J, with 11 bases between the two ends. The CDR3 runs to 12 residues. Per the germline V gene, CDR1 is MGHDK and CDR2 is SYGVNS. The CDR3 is CASSPPGDGYTF. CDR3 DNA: TGTGCCAGCAGCCCTCCAGGAGATGGCTACACCTTC.

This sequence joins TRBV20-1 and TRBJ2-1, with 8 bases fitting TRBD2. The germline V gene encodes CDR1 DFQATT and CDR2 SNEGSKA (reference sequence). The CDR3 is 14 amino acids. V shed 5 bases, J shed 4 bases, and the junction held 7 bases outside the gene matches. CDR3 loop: CSAGSGRAYNEQFF. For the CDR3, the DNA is TGCAGTGCTGGAAGCGGGAGAGCTTACAATGAGCAGTTCTTC.

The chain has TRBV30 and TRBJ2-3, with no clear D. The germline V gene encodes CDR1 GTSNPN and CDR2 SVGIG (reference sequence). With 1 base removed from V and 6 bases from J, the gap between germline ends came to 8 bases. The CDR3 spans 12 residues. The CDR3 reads CAWSATGDTQYF. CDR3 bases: TGTGCCTGGAGTGCCACTGGGGATACGCAGTATTTT.

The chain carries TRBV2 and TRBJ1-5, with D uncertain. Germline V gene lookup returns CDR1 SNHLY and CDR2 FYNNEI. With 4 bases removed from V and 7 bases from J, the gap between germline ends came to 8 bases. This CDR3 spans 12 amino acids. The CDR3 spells CASSVGSQPQHF. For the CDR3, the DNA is TGTGCCAGCAGTGTGGGTTCCCAGCCCCAGCATTTT.

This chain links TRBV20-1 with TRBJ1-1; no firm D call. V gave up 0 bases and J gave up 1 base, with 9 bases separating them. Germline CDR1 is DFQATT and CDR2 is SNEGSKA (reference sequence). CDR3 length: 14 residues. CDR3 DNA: TGCAGTGCTAGAGATCCCCGCACGAACACTGAAGCTTTCTTT. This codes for CSARDPRTNTEAFF.

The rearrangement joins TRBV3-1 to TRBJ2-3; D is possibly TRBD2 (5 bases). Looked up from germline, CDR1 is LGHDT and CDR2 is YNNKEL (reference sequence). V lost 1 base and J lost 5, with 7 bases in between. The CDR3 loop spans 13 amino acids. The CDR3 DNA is TGTGCCAGCAGCCAAGGGGAGAAAGATACGCAGTATTTT. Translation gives CASSQGEKDTQYF.

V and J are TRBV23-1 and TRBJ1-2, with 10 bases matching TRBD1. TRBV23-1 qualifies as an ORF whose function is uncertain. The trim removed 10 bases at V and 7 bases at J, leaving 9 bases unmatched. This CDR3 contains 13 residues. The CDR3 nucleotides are TGCGCCACCCCGGACAGGGGGGATGGTGGCTACACCTTC. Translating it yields CATPDRGDGGYTF.

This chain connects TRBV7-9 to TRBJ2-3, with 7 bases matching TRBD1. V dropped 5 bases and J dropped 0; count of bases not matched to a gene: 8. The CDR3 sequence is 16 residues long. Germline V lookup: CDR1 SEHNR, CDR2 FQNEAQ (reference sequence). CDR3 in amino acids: CASSRGTAASTDTQYF. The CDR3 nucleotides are TGTGCCAGCAGCCGAGGGACAGCTGCTAGCACAGATACGCAGTATTTT.

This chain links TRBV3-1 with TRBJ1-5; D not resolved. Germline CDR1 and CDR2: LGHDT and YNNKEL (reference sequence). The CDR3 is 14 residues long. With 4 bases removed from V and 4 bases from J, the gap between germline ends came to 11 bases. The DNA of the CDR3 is TGTGCCAGCAGCCGCACCGAGAGGAATCAGCCCCAGCATTTT. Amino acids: CASSRTERNQPQHF.